This entry describes one TCR beta chain. What it binds is unknown. The data derive from a study of blood T cells in healthy people across ages. Study results and limitations: Diversity of TCR beta correlated strongly with naive T cell percentage. Aged donors had fewer naive CD4+ cells and lower diversity than long-lived donors.

The V gene end was trimmed by 4 bases and the J gene end by 9 bases; junction bases not matched to a gene: 13. The CDR3 has 18 amino acids. Germline V gene sequence: CDR1 MNHEY, CDR2 SMNVEV (reference sequence). A second PCR, run for about 7 to 12 cycles, used a sample-barcoded 5' primer plus a J-beta primer mix. Each cDNA molecule was tagged by a template-switch adaptor with 12 random nucleotides. TCRdb used MiXCR to reprocess the 5' RACE reads, holding one entry per CDR3 protein. Here the sample spans about 1.1 million distinct CDR3 sequences, 30% to 40% being singletons. The clonotype was recovered from a man aged 18 to 30 in good health. This rearrangement joins TRBV27 to TRBJ2-1, with 15 positions matching TRBD2. Specimen: blood. In nucleotides, the CDR3 is TGTGCCAGCAGTTGGACTAGCGGGGGGGCCGGGGTCTTAAGTGAGCAGTTCTTC. Its translation is CASSWTSGGAGVLSEQFF.